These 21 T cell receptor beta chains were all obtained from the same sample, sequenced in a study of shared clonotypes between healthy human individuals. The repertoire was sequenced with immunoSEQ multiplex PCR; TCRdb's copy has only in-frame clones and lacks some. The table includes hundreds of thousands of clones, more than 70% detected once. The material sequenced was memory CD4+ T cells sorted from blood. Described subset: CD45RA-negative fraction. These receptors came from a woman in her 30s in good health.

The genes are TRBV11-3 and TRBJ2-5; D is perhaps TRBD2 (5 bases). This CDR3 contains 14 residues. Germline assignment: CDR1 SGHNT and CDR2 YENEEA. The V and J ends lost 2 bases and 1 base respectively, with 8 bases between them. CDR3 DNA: TGTGCCAGCAGCTTATCCAGCGGCCAAGAGACCCAGTACTTC. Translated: CASSLSSGQETQYF. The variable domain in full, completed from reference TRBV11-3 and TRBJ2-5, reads EAGVVQSPRYKIIEKKQPVAFWCNPISGHNTLYWYLQNLGQGPELLIRYENEEAVDDSQLPKDRFSAERLKGVDSTLKIQPAELGDSAVYLCASSLSSGQETQYFGPGTRLLVL.

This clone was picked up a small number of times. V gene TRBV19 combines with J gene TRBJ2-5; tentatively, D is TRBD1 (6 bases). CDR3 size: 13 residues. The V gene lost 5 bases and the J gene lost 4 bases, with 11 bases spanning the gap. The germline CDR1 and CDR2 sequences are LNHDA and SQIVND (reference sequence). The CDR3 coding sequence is TGTGCCAGTAGTTTACAGGGAAGAGAGACCCAGTACTTC. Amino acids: CASSLQGRETQYF.

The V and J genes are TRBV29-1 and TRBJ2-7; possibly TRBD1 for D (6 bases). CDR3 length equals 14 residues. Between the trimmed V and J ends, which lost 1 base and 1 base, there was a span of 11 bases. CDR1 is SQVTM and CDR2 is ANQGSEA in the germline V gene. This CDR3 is CSVEATGQSYEQYF. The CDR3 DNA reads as TGCAGCGTTGAAGCCACCGGACAGTCCTACGAGCAGTACTTC.

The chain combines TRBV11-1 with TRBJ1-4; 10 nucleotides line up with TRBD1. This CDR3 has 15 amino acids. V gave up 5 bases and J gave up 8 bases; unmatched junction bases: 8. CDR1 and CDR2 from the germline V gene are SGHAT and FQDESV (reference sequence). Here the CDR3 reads CASSARQGAREKLFF. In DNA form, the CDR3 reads TGTGCCAGCAGCGCGAGACAGGGGGCGCGAGAAAAACTGTTTTTT.

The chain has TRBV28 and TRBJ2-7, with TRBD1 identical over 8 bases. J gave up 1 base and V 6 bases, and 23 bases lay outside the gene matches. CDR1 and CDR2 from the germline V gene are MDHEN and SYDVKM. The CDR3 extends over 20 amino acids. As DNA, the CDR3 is TGTGCCAGCAGCTTTTCCCCGAACCCACCGGGACAGGAATTGTCCTACGAGCAGTACTTC. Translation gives CASSFSPNPPGQELSYEQYF.

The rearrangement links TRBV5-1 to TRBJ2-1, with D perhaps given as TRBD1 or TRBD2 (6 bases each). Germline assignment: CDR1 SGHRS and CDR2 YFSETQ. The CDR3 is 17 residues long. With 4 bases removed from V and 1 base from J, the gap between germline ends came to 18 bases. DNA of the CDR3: TGCGCCAGCAGCCCGGGGGCGAGCGGAAGATCCTACAATGAGCAGTTCTTC. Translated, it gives CASSPGASGRSYNEQFF.

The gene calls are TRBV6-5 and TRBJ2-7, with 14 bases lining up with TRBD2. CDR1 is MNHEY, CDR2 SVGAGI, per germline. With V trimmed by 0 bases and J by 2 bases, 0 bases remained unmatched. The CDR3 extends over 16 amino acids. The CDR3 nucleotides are TGTGCCAGCAGTTACTCGGGACTAGCGGGAGCCTACGAGCAGTACTTC. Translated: CASSYSGLAGAYEQYF.

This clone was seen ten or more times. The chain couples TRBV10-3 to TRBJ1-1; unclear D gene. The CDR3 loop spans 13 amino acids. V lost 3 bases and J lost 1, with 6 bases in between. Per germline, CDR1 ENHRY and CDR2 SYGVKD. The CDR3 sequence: CAISEGGNTEAFF. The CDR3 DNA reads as TGTGCCATCAGTGAAGGAGGGAACACTGAAGCTTTCTTT.

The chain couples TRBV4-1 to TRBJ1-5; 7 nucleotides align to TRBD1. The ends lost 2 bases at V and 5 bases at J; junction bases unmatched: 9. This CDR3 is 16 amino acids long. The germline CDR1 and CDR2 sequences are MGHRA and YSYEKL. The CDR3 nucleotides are TGCGCCAGCAGCCAACCGCTACAGGGGCGGCATCAGCCCCAGCATTTT. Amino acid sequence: CASSQPLQGRHQPQHF.

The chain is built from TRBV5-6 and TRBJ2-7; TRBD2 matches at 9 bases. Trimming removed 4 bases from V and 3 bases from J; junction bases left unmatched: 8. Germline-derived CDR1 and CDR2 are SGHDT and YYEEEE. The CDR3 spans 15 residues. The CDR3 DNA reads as TGTGCCAGCAGCCAACCTAGCGGGATTAGCTACGAGCAGTACTTC. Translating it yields CASSQPSGISYEQYF.

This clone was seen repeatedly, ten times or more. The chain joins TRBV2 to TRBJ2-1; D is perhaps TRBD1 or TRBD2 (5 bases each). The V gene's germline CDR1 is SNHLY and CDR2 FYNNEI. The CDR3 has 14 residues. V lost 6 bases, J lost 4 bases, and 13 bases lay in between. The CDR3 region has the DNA TGTGCCAGCAGGGGGGATAACACATACAATGAGCAGTTCTTC. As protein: CASRGDNTYNEQFF. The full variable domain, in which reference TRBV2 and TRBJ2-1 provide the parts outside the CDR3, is EPEVTQTPSHQVTQMGQEVILRCVPISNHLYFYWYRQILGQKVEFLVSFYNNEISEKSEIFDDQFSVERPDGSNFTLKIRSTKLEDSAMYFCASRGDNTYNEQFFGPGTRLTVL.

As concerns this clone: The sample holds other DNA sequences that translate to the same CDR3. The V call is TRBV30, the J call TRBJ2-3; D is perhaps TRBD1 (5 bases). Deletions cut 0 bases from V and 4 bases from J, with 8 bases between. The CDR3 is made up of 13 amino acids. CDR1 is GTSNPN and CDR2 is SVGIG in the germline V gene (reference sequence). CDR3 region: CAWSVRGPDTQYF. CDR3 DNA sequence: TGTGCCTGGAGTGTTAGGGGCCCAGATACGCAGTATTTT.

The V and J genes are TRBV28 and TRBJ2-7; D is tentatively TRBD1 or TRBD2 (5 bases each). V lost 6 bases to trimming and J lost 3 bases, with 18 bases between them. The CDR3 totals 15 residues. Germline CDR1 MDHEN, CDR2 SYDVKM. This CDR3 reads CASSLNSGPHYEQYF. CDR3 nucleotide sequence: TGTGCCAGCAGCCTCAACTCGGGACCCCACTACGAGCAGTACTTC. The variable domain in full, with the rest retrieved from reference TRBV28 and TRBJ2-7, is DVKVTQSSRYLVKRTGEKVFLECVQDMDHENMFWYRQDPGLGLRLIYFSYDVKMKEKGDIPEGYSVSREKKERFSLILESASTNQTSMYLCASSLNSGPHYEQYFGPGTRLTVT.

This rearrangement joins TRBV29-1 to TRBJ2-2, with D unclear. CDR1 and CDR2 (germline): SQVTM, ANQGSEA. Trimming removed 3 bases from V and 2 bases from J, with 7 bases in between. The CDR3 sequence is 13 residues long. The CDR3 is CSVDKENTGELFF. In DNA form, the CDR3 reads TGCAGCGTTGACAAGGAAAACACCGGGGAGCTGTTTTTT.

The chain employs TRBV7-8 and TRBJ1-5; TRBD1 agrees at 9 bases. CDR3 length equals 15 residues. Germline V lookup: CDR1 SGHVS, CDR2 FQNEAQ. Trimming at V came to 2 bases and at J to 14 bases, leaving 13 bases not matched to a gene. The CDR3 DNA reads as TGTGCCAGCAGCTTACGAGGGACAGGGAATCCCATAAAGCATTTT. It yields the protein CASSLRGTGNPIKHF.

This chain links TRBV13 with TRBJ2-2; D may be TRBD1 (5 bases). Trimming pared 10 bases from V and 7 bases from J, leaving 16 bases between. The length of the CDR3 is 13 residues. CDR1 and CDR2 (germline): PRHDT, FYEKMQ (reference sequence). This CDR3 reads CATDRRGIGELFF. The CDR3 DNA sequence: TGTGCCACGGATCGAAGGGGTATCGGGGAGCTGTTTTTT.

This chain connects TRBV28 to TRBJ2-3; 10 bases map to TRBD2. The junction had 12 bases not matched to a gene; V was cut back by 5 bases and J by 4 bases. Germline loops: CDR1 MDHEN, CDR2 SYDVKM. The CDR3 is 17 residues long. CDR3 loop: CASSPDPSGRGADTQYF. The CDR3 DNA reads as TGTGCCAGCAGTCCCGACCCTAGCGGGAGAGGCGCAGATACGCAGTATTTT.

The CDR3 loop reads CASSLGQVFTGELFF. In DNA form, the CDR3 reads TGTGCCAGCAGCTTAGGACAGGTTTTCACCGGGGAGCTGTTTTTT. The chain carries TRBV7-3 and TRBJ2-2, with TRBD1 matching 7 bases. CDR1 and CDR2 (germline): SGHTA, FQGTGA. Losses at the gene ends were 2 bases for V and 4 bases for J; bases not matched to a gene: 4. The CDR3 is made up of 15 amino acids.

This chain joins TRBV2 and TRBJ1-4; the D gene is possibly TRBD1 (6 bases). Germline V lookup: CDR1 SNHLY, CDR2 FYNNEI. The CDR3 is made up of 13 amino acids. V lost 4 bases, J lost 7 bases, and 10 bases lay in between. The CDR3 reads CASSGARGEKLFF. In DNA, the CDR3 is TGTGCCAGCAGTGGAGCCAGGGGTGAAAAACTGTTTTTT.

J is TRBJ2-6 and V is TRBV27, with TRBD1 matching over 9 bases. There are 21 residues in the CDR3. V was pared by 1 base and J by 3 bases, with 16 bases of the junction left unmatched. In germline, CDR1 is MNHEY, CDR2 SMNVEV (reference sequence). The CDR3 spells CASSLFPAALQGASGANVLTF. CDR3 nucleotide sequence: TGTGCCAGCAGTTTATTCCCAGCCGCTTTACAGGGGGCAAGTGGGGCCAACGTCCTGACTTTC.

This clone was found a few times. The CDR3 sequence is CASSDRGGKPQHF. The CDR3 DNA reads TGTGCCAGTAGCGACAGGGGAGGGAAGCCCCAGCATTTT. The chain joins TRBV19 to TRBJ1-5; 8 nucleotides agree with TRBD1. Germline V gene data show CDR1 as LNHDA and CDR2 as SQIVND (reference sequence). The V gene end was trimmed by 6 bases and the J gene end by 8 bases; junction bases not matched to a gene: 6. CDR3 length: 13 residues.